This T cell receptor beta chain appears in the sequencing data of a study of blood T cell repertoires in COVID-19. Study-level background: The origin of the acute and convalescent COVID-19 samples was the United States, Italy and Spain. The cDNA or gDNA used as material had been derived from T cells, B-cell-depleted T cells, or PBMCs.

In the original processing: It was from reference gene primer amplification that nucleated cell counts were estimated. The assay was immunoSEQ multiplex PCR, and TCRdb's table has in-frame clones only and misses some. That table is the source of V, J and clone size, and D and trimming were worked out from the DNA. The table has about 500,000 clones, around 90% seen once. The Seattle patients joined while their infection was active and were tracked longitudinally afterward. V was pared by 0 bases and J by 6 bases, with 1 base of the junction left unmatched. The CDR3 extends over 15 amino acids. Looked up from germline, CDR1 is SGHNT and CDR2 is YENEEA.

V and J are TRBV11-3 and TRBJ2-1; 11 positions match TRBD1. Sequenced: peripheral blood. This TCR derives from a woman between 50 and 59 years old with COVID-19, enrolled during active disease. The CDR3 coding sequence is TGTGCCAGCAGCTTAGAGGGACAGGGGGGCAATGAGCAGTTCTTC. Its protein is CASSLEGQGGNEQFF.